Presented here are 26 T cell receptor beta chains from one specimen sequenced in a study of blood T cell repertoires in COVID-19. The data were produced by immunoSEQ multiplex PCR, yet TCRdb's version contains in-frame clones alone and is incomplete. The table has under 8,000 clones, about 85% seen once. Sample: peripheral blood. These receptors were obtained from a human donor in a cohort sampled during active COVID-19.

The chain links TRBV6-5 to TRBJ2-3; D might be TRBD2 (5 bases). Per the germline V gene, CDR1 is MNHEY and CDR2 is SVGAGI. Trimming shortened V by 6 bases and J by 0 bases, and 13 bases separated the two germline ends. The CDR3 has 15 amino acids. CDR3 nucleotides: TGTGCCAGCAGGGACTTCAGAGCTAGCACAGATACGCAGTATTTT. Amino acids: CASRDFRASTDTQYF.

The CDR3 nucleotides are TGTGCCAGCAGCTTGTGGACAGGGACGGCTCAGTACTTC. Its protein is CASSLWTGTAQYF. This chain uses TRBV5-4 with TRBJ2-4; 8 bases line up with TRBD1. Unmatched junction bases numbered 6, after V lost 1 base and J lost 12 bases. CDR1 is SGHNT, CDR2 YYREEE, per germline (reference sequence). The CDR3 has 13 amino acids.

The gene calls are TRBV3-1 (or the pseudogene TRBV3-2) and TRBJ2-7; 9 bases map to TRBD2. This CDR3 is built from 15 residues. The junction had 7 bases not matched to a gene; V was cut back by 1 base and J by 6 bases. Germline CDR1 and CDR2: LGHDT and YNNKEL (reference sequence). The CDR3: CASSQGGGRAGEQYF. CDR3 nucleotide sequence: TGTGCCAGCAGCCAAGGGGGCGGGAGGGCCGGCGAGCAGTACTTC.

As for this clone: Germline is not matched at one junction end, which may reflect a read error. The chain combines TRBV6-2 or TRBV6-3 with TRBJ2-3; D is possibly TRBD2 (5 bases). The V gene's germline CDR1 is MNHEY and CDR2 SVGEGT. The CDR3 loop spans 17 amino acids. The CDR3 is CAGSSSFGVGSTDTQYF. The DNA for the CDR3 is TGTGCCGGCAGCAGTTCCTTCGGGGTGGGGAGCACAGATACGCAGTATTTT.

The genes are TRBV7-9 and TRBJ2-5; TRBD1 is a possible D gene (6 bases). This CDR3 contains 14 residues. V lost 6 bases to trimming and J lost 0 bases, with 11 bases between them. CDR1 is SEHNR and CDR2 is FQNEAQ in the germline V gene (reference sequence). CDR3 coding DNA: TGTGCCAGCAGTCTAGGGGGAAACCAAGAGACCCAGTACTTC. Translation: CASSLGGNQETQYF.

The chain is built from TRBV9 and TRBJ1-5; D is undetermined. The CDR3 is made up of 13 amino acids. Between the trimmed V and J ends, which lost 5 bases and 5 bases, there was a span of 11 bases. Per the germline V gene, CDR1 is SGDLS and CDR2 is YYNGEE. CDR3 nucleotide sequence: TGTGCCAGCAGTCCCAGCGGGCATCAGCCCCAGCATTTT. It codes for CASSPSGHQPQHF.

The rearrangement uses TRBV5-1 and TRBJ1-2, with 10 positions matching TRBD1. The V segment lost 2 bases and the J segment 8 bases; nucleotides outside the gene matches: 9. The germline V gene encodes CDR1 SGHRS and CDR2 YFSETQ. This CDR3 spans 15 amino acids. CDR3: CASSLSDRGRLGYTF. The CDR3 DNA is TGCGCCAGCAGCTTAAGTGACAGGGGGCGCTTAGGCTACACCTTC.

This sequence joins TRBV30 and TRBJ1-2, with no clear D. CDR3 size: 12 residues. Germline CDR1 is GTSNPN and CDR2 is SVGIG (reference sequence). V lost 4 bases and J lost 0, with 6 bases in between. The CDR3 here is CAWKPANYGYTF. In nucleotides, the CDR3 is TGTGCCTGGAAACCAGCTAACTATGGCTACACCTTC.

The chain combines TRBV19 with TRBJ2-7; tentative D call: TRBD2 (7 bases). Trimming shortened V by 0 bases and J by 2 bases, and 14 bases separated the two germline ends. Looked up from germline, CDR1 is LNHDA and CDR2 is SQIVND (reference sequence). The CDR3 spans 16 residues. Here the CDR3 reads CASSIEDRGATYEQYF. The CDR3 region has the DNA TGTGCCAGTAGTATAGAAGACCGGGGGGCTACCTACGAGCAGTACTTC.

The table lists this clone with a few counts. The genes are TRBV9 and TRBJ2-1; D is perhaps TRBD1 (5 bases). CDR1 and CDR2 from the germline V gene are SGDLS and YYNGEE. This CDR3 spans 15 amino acids. Trimming cost V 4 bases and J 4 bases, with 15 bases left between them. The CDR3 bases are TGTGCCAGCAGCCCACGGACAACCAGTTACAATGAGCAGTTCTTC. It translates to CASSPRTTSYNEQFF.

The V and J genes are TRBV3-1 (or the pseudogene TRBV3-2) and TRBJ2-4; D gene ambiguous. Germline values: CDR1 LGHDT, CDR2 YNNKEL (reference sequence). V dropped 2 bases and J dropped 8 bases, with 10 bases sitting between them. The CDR3 consists of 13 residues. The CDR3 here is CASSQHSRDIQYF. The CDR3 DNA reads TGTGCCAGCAGCCAACACTCCCGGGACATTCAGTACTTC.

V usage is TRBV14 and J usage is TRBJ2-1; 7 bases align to TRBD1. V lost 2 bases to trimming and J lost 12 bases; unmatched junction nucleotides: 7. Germline V gene sequence: CDR1 SGHDN, CDR2 FVKESK. CDR3 length equals 13 residues. CDR3 DNA: TGTGCCAGCAGCCAATTCAGGGGGTATGGGCAGTTCTTC. This codes for CASSQFRGYGQFF.

J is TRBJ2-1 and V is TRBV4-3, with 8 positions matching TRBD2. Germline CDR1 LGHNA, CDR2 YSLEER. CDR3 size: 15 residues. The V gene end was trimmed by 1 base and the J gene end by 5 bases; junction bases not matched to a gene: 4. This chain's CDR3 is CASSQGGRPNNEQFF. The CDR3 nucleotides read TGCGCCAGCAGCCAAGGCGGGAGGCCCAACAATGAGCAGTTCTTC.

V usage is TRBV27 and J usage is TRBJ2-2; 9 positions match TRBD2. This CDR3 spans 16 amino acids. In germline, CDR1 is MNHEY, CDR2 SMNVEV (reference sequence). With 3 bases clipped from V and 5 bases from J, the junction kept 7 bases outside the gene matches. CDR3 residues: CASSLIAGAGTGELFF. The CDR3 coding sequence is TGTGCCAGCAGTTTGATAGCGGGGGCGGGTACCGGGGAGCTGTTTTTT.

The chain joins TRBV4-1 to TRBJ1-2, with unresolved D. Trimming took 2 bases from V and 0 from J, leaving 19 bases between them. The CDR3 contains 18 residues. Looked up from germline, CDR1 is MGHRA and CDR2 is YSYEKL. For the CDR3, the DNA is TGCGCCAGCAGCCAACCCCTCATGGGCCCCTCAACTAACTATGGCTACACCTTC. The encoded protein is CASSQPLMGPSTNYGYTF.

Note on this clone: An end of the junction does not agree with germline; a read error may underlie this. This chain connects TRBV7-9 to TRBJ2-6; possibly TRBD2 for D (5 bases). Per the germline V gene, CDR1 is SEHNR and CDR2 is FQNEAQ (reference sequence). This CDR3 is built from 15 residues. This CDR3 is CASTLTAAGANVLTF. The CDR3 DNA reads TGTGCCAGCACCTTAACAGCGGCTGGGGCCAACGTCCTGACTTTC.

The CDR3 coding sequence is TGTGCCAGTAGGATTGGGACAGACAATTCACCCCTCCACTTT. Amino acids: CASRIGTDNSPLHF. The chain links TRBV19 to TRBJ1-6; 7 bases fit TRBD1. The CDR3 spans 14 residues. Germline V gives CDR1 LNHDA, CDR2 SQIVND (reference sequence). Germline trimming cut 6 bases from V and 7 bases from J; bases unmatched to any gene: 6.

This clone turned up a few times. The rearrangement links TRBV15 to TRBJ1-1; D gene uncertain. V was shortened by 4 bases and J by 1 base, with 7 bases between the two germline ends. The CDR3 is 13 residues long. CDR1 and CDR2 (germline): LNHNV, YYDKDF (reference sequence). DNA for the CDR3: TGTGCCACCAGCAACCACAAGAACACTGAAGCTTTCTTT. Encoded protein: CATSNHKNTEAFF.

This chain links TRBV6-1 with TRBJ2-3, with D possibly matching TRBD2 (7 bases). Germline values: CDR1 MNHNS, CDR2 SASEGT. Trimming removed 2 bases from V and 8 bases from J, with 20 bases in between. The CDR3 extends over 16 amino acids. As DNA, the CDR3 is TGTGCCAGCAGTGAAAAGGGTGCGGGGGCTGCACGTACGCAGTATTTT. Translating it yields CASSEKGAGAARTQYF.

The chain links TRBV29-1 to TRBJ1-1; D gene uncertain. Trimming stripped 0 bases from V and 6 bases from J, with 14 bases between. CDR1 is SQVTM, CDR2 ANQGSEA, per germline. The CDR3 is 14 residues long. CDR3 nucleotides: TGCAGCGTTGAAGACCCTCGAGCGAGGGCTGAAGCTTTCTTT. This sequence encodes CSVEDPRARAEAFF. Full variable domain (missing parts from reference TRBV29-1 and TRBJ1-1): SAVISQKPSRDICQRGTSLTIQCQVDSQVTMMFWYRQQPGQSLTLIATANQGSEATYESGFVIDKFPISRPNLTFSTLTVSNMSPEDSSIYLCSVEDPRARAEAFFGQGTRLTVV.

V gene TRBV15 combines with J gene TRBJ2-1, with unresolved D. Germline CDR1 reads LNHNV; CDR2 reads YYDKDF (reference sequence). The V gene lost 0 bases and the J gene lost 8 bases, with 14 bases spanning the gap. This CDR3 has 15 amino acids. CDR3 sequence (DNA): TGTGCCACCAGCAGAGATCGCCCTAGTACCGATGAGCAGTTCTTC. It is translated as CATSRDRPSTDEQFF.

The chain carries TRBV7-8 and TRBJ1-5; D perhaps matches TRBD1 (6 bases). This CDR3 is built from 16 residues. The germline V gene encodes CDR1 SGHVS and CDR2 FQNEAQ. Trimming removed 5 bases at V and 4 bases at J, with 18 bases between. CDR3 protein: CASSPRQEPSNQPQHF. The CDR3 DNA reads as TGTGCCAGCAGCCCCCGACAGGAGCCGTCAAATCAGCCCCAGCATTTT. The full variable domain, completed using reference TRBV7-8 and TRBJ1-5, is GAGVSQSPRYKVAKRGQDVALRCDPISGHVSLFWYQQALGQGPEFLTYFQNEAQLDKSGLPSDRFFAERPEGSVSTLKIQRTQQEDSAVYLCASSPRQEPSNQPQHFGDGTRLSIL.

This clone appeared once. The chain links TRBV29-1 to TRBJ2-2, with D uncertain. Per germline, CDR1 SQVTM and CDR2 ANQGSEA. The CDR3 consists of 11 residues. V lost 5 bases, J lost 3 bases, and 4 bases lay in between. The CDR3 protein is CSVRDTGELFF. CDR3 coding DNA: TGCAGCGTTCGGGACACCGGGGAGCTGTTTTTT.

The chain is built from TRBV19 and TRBJ1-4, with 9 bases fitting TRBD1. The V segment lost 7 bases and the J segment 8 bases; nucleotides outside the gene matches: 11. The length of the CDR3 is 15 residues. The germline V gene encodes CDR1 LNHDA and CDR2 SQIVND (reference sequence). CDR3 region: CASTGDRVRSEKLFF. For the CDR3, the DNA is TGTGCCAGTACTGGGGACAGGGTACGATCCGAAAAACTGTTTTTT.

The rearrangement uses TRBV4-1 and TRBJ2-1, with 12 bases identical to TRBD2. The junction had 5 bases not matched to a gene; V was cut back by 4 bases and J by 4 bases. Germline CDR1 and CDR2: MGHRA and YSYEKL. This CDR3 contains 16 residues. CDR3 sequence: CASSRGTSGRYNEQFF. Here the CDR3 DNA reads TGCGCCAGCAGCCGGGGGACTAGCGGGCGGTACAATGAGCAGTTCTTC.

The chain carries TRBV9 and TRBJ2-1, with D unresolved. The V end lost 2 bases, the J end lost 0 bases, and 9 bases lay between the germline ends. The CDR3 covers 15 residues. The germline V gene has CDR1 SGDLS and CDR2 YYNGEE. CDR3: CASSVNTNSYNEQFF. CDR3 nucleotides: TGTGCCAGCAGCGTTAACACAAACTCCTACAATGAGCAGTTCTTC. Drawing the rest from reference TRBV9 and TRBJ2-1, the complete variable domain is DSGVTQTPKHLITATGQRVTLRCSPRSGDLSVYWYQQSLDQGLQFLIQYYNGEERAKGNILERFSAQQFPDLHSELNLSSLELGDSALYFCASSVNTNSYNEQFFGPGTRLTVL.